This note documents a single T cell receptor (beta chain) sequence. Its antigen is unidentified. Germline values: CDR1 DFQATT, CDR2 SNEGSKA (reference sequence). Deletions cut 4 bases from V and 4 bases from J, with 20 bases between. CDR3 size: 15 residues. For TCRbeta, the library was prepared with unique molecular identifiers. A single record per CDR3 protein comes from TCRdb applying MiXCR to the PCR reads. The sample has roughly 120,000 distinct CDR3 sequences, 23% seen once. The data were taken from a study of T-cell reconstitution after alpha-beta-depleted transplantation in children. Study outcomes and limitations: The high TCRbeta diversity at day 60 in some patients came from surviving recipient T cells and thymic progenitors. Two months or so post-transplant, alpha-beta T cells reportedly derived from several hundred expanded graft clones. From newly produced T cells came most of the T-cell counts and diversity one year after transplant.

Sequences were derived from PBMCs, mostly from graft donor cells, sampled 180 days after TCRalphabeta/CD19-depleted stem cell transplant. This clonotype originated in a male patient between 2 and 10 years old who had a stem cell transplant for chronic granulomatous disease, so the T cells may come from the graft donor. The chain uses TRBV20-1 and TRBJ2-7; possible D gene TRBD2, 6 bases. The CDR3 coding sequence is TGCAGTGCTAAAATACACGCCTTGCGGGGTTACGAGCAGTACTTC. Its translation is CSAKIHALRGYEQYF.